The 29 T cell receptor beta chains below were found in one sample sequenced in a study of blood T cells in healthy people across ages. The authors ran a second PCR of about 7 to 11 cycles using a sample-barcoded 5' primer and a J-beta primer mix. Using its own MiXCR run on the 5' RACE reads, TCRdb lists one record per CDR3 protein. The table records 550,000 to 700,000 distinct CDR3 sequences, 27% of them present only once. The sequencing input was blood. The receptors were gathered from a woman aged 70 to 79 in good health.

The chain joins TRBV6-2 or TRBV6-3 to TRBJ1-2; a weak D match, TRBD1 (5 bases). The germline V gene encodes CDR1 MNHEY and CDR2 SVGEGT. Trimming left V 9 bases short and J 5 bases short, with 16 bases between. The CDR3 has 13 residues. The CDR3 DNA sequence: TGTGCCAGTAAAAGGGACGGCAATTATGGCTACACCTTC. It yields the protein CASKRDGNYGYTF.

The genes are TRBV12-5 and TRBJ1-2; no definite D call. The V and J ends lost 8 bases and 11 bases respectively, with 18 bases between them. Germline V gives CDR1 LGHNT, CDR2 FRNRAP. There are 12 residues in the CDR3. Here the CDR3 DNA reads TGTGCTAGTATCGGCAGGCCCATGGGGTACACCTTC. Translation: CASIGRPMGYTF.

This rearrangement joins TRBV4-1 to TRBJ2-5; 7 positions match TRBD1. The J call could be wrong; TRBJ2-1 is a better fit for the DNA end. The CDR3 covers 16 residues. The V gene's germline CDR1 is MGHRA and CDR2 YSYEKL. CDR3 in DNA: TGCGCCAGCAGCCAATCCGGGACAGAAACCTACAATGAGCAGTTCTTC. This translates into CASSQSGTETYNEQFF.

This clonotype was seen more than once but under ten times. The rearrangement uses TRBV7-2 and TRBJ2-2, with D maybe TRBD2 (6 bases). The V end lost 2 bases, the J end lost 6 bases, and 10 bases lay between the germline ends. CDR1 and CDR2 (germline): SGHTA, FQGNSA. This CDR3 comprises 14 residues. The CDR3 reads CASSLSTGAGELFF. The CDR3 bases are TGTGCCAGCAGCTTAAGTACGGGGGCCGGGGAGCTGTTTTTT.

The chain employs TRBV4-3 and TRBJ1-5, with 9 bases matching TRBD1. Germline V gene lookup returns CDR1 LGHNA and CDR2 YSLEER. V lost 0 bases to trimming and J lost 5 bases; unmatched junction nucleotides: 2. CDR3 length equals 15 residues. CDR3 residues: CASSQDGTGYQPQHF. CDR3 nucleotide sequence: TGCGCCAGCAGCCAAGATGGGACAGGGTATCAGCCCCAGCATTTT.

As regards this clonotype: It is likely a read error, because the conserved phenylalanine at the end of the CDR3 is missing. The DNA is omitted, as the CDR3 cannot be located on it reliably, and the CDR3 follows TCRdb's listing. CDR3: CASSPSNGGPVSL. This rearrangement joins TRBV3-1 to TRBJ2-5; TRBD2 is the table's D call, not checked against the DNA. The CDR3 spans 13 amino acids, including both terminal residues. CDR1 is LGHDT, CDR2 YNNKEL, per germline (reference sequence).

The chain carries TRBV3-1 and TRBJ1-1; D might be TRBD1 (5 bases). Germline V gene data show CDR1 as LGHDT and CDR2 as YNNKEL (reference sequence). The CDR3 contains 16 residues. Trimming left V 8 bases short and J 0 bases short, with 19 bases between. CDR3 bases: TGTGCCAGCGGCCCCAGACAGCCATTCATGAACACTGAAGCTTTCTTT. Translating it yields CASGPRQPFMNTEAFF.

This clonotype was detected a few times. The CDR3 spells CASSWDVSYNEQFF. In DNA, the CDR3 is TGTGCCAGCAGTTGGGACGTCTCCTACAATGAGCAGTTCTTC. This chain links TRBV6-6 with TRBJ2-1; D may be TRBD1 or TRBD2 (5 bases each). The V gene's germline CDR1 is MNHNY and CDR2 SVGAGI (reference sequence). Trimming pared 4 bases from V and 0 bases from J, leaving 7 bases between. There are 14 residues in the CDR3.

This clonotype was seen a few times. The chain has TRBV3-1 and TRBJ2-1; 8 nucleotides agree with TRBD2. This CDR3 is built from 15 residues. Losses at the gene ends were 6 bases for V and 8 bases for J; bases not matched to a gene: 12. Germline CDR1 LGHDT, CDR2 YNNKEL (reference sequence). The CDR3 loop is CASRLGLGGGDEQFF. The CDR3 nucleotides are TGTGCCAGCAGACTGGGACTAGGCGGAGGCGATGAGCAGTTCTTC.

The V gene is TRBV29-1, the J gene TRBJ2-1; TRBD2 aligns across 8 bases. Germline CDR1 and CDR2: SQVTM and ANQGSEA. This CDR3 is 13 amino acids long. The CDR3 region is CSAPGLGHNEQFF. DNA of the CDR3: TGCAGTGCACCGGGACTAGGCCACAATGAGCAGTTCTTC.

The rearrangement uses TRBV20-1 and TRBJ2-5, with 10 bases fitting TRBD2. Per the germline V gene, CDR1 is DFQATT and CDR2 is SNEGSKA (reference sequence). With V trimmed by 6 bases and J by 5 bases, 12 bases remained unmatched. The CDR3 extends over 15 amino acids. CDR3 bases: TGCAGTGCCCCAGCAGCGGGGGGGCCTTGGGAGACCCAGTACTTC. Translation gives CSAPAAGGPWETQYF.

This chain links TRBV14 with TRBJ1-6; D unclear. The V and J ends lost 4 bases and 0 bases respectively, with 4 bases between them. Per germline, CDR1 SGHDN and CDR2 FVKESK. The CDR3 has 14 amino acids. Here the CDR3 reads CASSRSSYNSPLHF. Here the CDR3 DNA reads TGTGCCAGCAGCCGCAGCTCCTATAATTCACCCCTCCACTTT.

The V gene is TRBV20-1, the J gene TRBJ2-5; TRBD2 matches at 7 bases. This CDR3 is 15 amino acids long. J lost 4 bases, V lost 3 bases, and 11 bases had no gene match. Germline values: CDR1 DFQATT, CDR2 SNEGSKA (reference sequence). The CDR3 loop reads CSASAAESGVETQYF. The CDR3 coding sequence is TGCAGTGCTAGTGCGGCTGAGAGCGGGGTAGAGACCCAGTACTTC.

This clonotype was observed many times. The chain combines TRBV6-5 with TRBJ2-3; D possibly corresponds to TRBD2 (5 bases). The CDR3 totals 15 residues. From germline, CDR1 is MNHEY and CDR2 SVGAGI. V gave up 2 bases and J gave up 3 bases, with 12 bases separating them. CDR3 protein: CASSYARALTDTQYF. CDR3 DNA: TGTGCCAGCAGTTACGCGAGGGCCTTGACAGATACGCAGTATTTT.

This clonotype has only one observation. The chain carries TRBV9 and TRBJ1-4; D is perhaps TRBD1 (5 bases). The ends were cut back, 3 bases at V and 0 bases at J, with 15 bases in the middle. CDR3 length: 17 residues. Germline V gene data show CDR1 as SGDLS and CDR2 as YYNGEE. The chain's CDR3 is CASSAFKGLTTNEKLFF. In DNA, the CDR3 is TGTGCCAGCAGCGCGTTTAAGGGGCTAACAACTAATGAAAAACTGTTTTTT.

The chain links TRBV10-2 to TRBJ2-7; TRBD2 matches 13 bases. J was trimmed by 2 bases and V by 3 bases; bases with no gene match: 13. The CDR3 sequence is 19 residues long. From germline, CDR1 is WSHSY and CDR2 SAAADI. The CDR3 is CASSDTGTSGDVGPYEQYF. CDR3 nucleotide sequence: TGCGCCAGCAGTGATACCGGGACTAGCGGGGATGTGGGTCCCTACGAGCAGTACTTC.

This chain uses TRBV5-6 with TRBJ2-7; tentatively, D is TRBD1 or TRBD2 (5 bases each). CDR1 and CDR2 from the germline V gene are SGHDT and YYEEEE. The CDR3 spans 13 residues. V gave up 2 bases and J gave up 5 bases, with 11 bases separating them. CDR3 amino acids: CASSLAGTDEQYF. As DNA, the CDR3 is TGTGCCAGCAGCTTAGCCGGGACGGACGAGCAGTACTTC.

The chain joins TRBV18 to TRBJ1-5, with D hard to call. This CDR3 spans 15 amino acids. Looked up from germline, CDR1 is KGHSH and CDR2 is LQKENI. Trimming cost V 3 bases and J 0 bases, with 9 bases left between them. The CDR3 region is CASSPGVHSNQPQHF. The CDR3 DNA is TGTGCCAGCTCACCGGGAGTTCATAGCAATCAGCCCCAGCATTTT.

This chain links TRBV6-5 with TRBJ1-2; no firm D call. Trimming pared 0 bases from V and 7 bases from J, leaving 9 bases between. CDR3 length: 13 amino acids. Germline-derived CDR1 and CDR2 are MNHEY and SVGAGI. Written as DNA, the CDR3 is TGTGCCAGCAGTTACTCGTCATGGGGTGGCTACACCTTC. Its translation is CASSYSSWGGYTF.

This clonotype showed up just a few times. This rearrangement joins TRBV2 to TRBJ2-2, with TRBD1 as a possible D gene (7 bases). In germline, CDR1 is SNHLY, CDR2 FYNNEI. The ends were cut back, 1 base at V and 0 bases at J, with 33 bases in the middle. The CDR3 sequence is 24 residues long. The CDR3 protein is CASSEGWRVRTGTVPTANTGELFF. The DNA of the CDR3 is TGTGCCAGCAGTGAAGGGTGGAGGGTTAGAACAGGGACAGTTCCTACCGCGAACACCGGGGAGCTGTTTTTT. Full variable domain (missing parts from reference TRBV2 and TRBJ2-2): EPEVTQTPSHQVTQMGQEVILRCVPISNHLYFYWYRQILGQKVEFLVSFYNNEISEKSEIFDDQFSVERPDGSNFTLKIRSTKLEDSAMYFCASSEGWRVRTGTVPTANTGELFFGEGSRLTVL.

This clonotype has more than one count but fewer than ten. The chain uses TRBV7-2 and TRBJ1-4; 7 bases are a match to TRBD1. V shed 2 bases and J 4 bases; nucleotides not matched to a gene: 7. The CDR3 totals 16 residues. Germline CDR1 and CDR2: SGHTA and FQGNSA. CDR3 coding DNA: TGTGCCAGCAGCTTACCCCGACAGGGAATTAATGAAAAACTGTTTTTT. Its translation is CASSLPRQGINEKLFF.

This clonotype was detected only a few times. The V and J genes are TRBV7-2 and TRBJ1-6, with D uncertain. V lost 0 bases to trimming and J lost 5 bases, with 8 bases between them. The CDR3 has 15 residues. Germline-derived CDR1 and CDR2 are SGHTA and FQGNSA. The CDR3 DNA follows: TGTGCCAGCAGCTTAGCGCTTCAAGATAATTCACCCCTCCACTTT. Translation: CASSLALQDNSPLHF.

This clonotype was counted only a few times. It is likely a read error, because the conserved phenylalanine at the end of the CDR3 is missing. The CDR3 is CASSLGVAGTTAYNEQFS. The CDR3 bases are TGTGCCAGCAGCTTAGGCGTCGCTGGGACTACCGCATACAATGAGCAGTTCTCC. The chain combines TRBV7-3 with TRBJ2-1, with TRBD2 matching over 7 bases. Germline-derived CDR1 and CDR2 are SGHTA and FQGTGA. The CDR3 sequence is 18 residues long. J gave up 4 bases and V 2 bases, and 14 bases lay outside the gene matches.

The rearrangement links TRBV3-1 to TRBJ2-3; 9 bases align to TRBD2. CDR3 size: 16 residues. Germline trimming cut 4 bases from V and 5 bases from J; bases unmatched to any gene: 10. The V gene's germline CDR1 is LGHDT and CDR2 YNNKEL (reference sequence). Here the CDR3 DNA reads TGTGCCAGCAGCCTCGATAGCGGGGGAGGACGAGATACGCAGTATTTT. Translated: CASSLDSGGGRDTQYF.

This clonotype appeared a few times. V is TRBV28 and J is TRBJ1-1; 7 bases are shared with TRBD1. The CDR3 is made up of 14 amino acids. CDR1 is MDHEN and CDR2 is SYDVKM in the germline V gene. Trimming cost V 3 bases and J 5 bases; bases outside gene matches: 6. This CDR3 is CASSFKDRPTEAFF. In DNA form, the CDR3 reads TGTGCCAGCAGTTTCAAGGACAGGCCAACTGAAGCTTTCTTT.

J is TRBJ1-1 and V is TRBV29-1; D ambiguous. The germline V gene has CDR1 SQVTM and CDR2 ANQGSEA. The CDR3 covers 14 residues. Trimming removed 1 base from V and 5 bases from J, with 14 bases in between. The chain's CDR3 is CSVEAILRGTEAFF. CDR3 nucleotide sequence: TGCAGCGTTGAAGCGATTCTCAGAGGGACTGAAGCTTTCTTT. Complete variable domain (other parts from reference TRBV29-1 and TRBJ1-1): SAVISQKPSRDICQRGTSLTIQCQVDSQVTMMFWYRQQPGQSLTLIATANQGSEATYESGFVIDKFPISRPNLTFSTLTVSNMSPEDSSIYLCSVEAILRGTEAFFGQGTRLTVV.

CDR3 loop: CASSWRGGATDTQYF. The CDR3 DNA reads TGTGCCAGCAGCTGGAGGGGGGGGGCAACCGATACGCAGTATTTT. The chain uses TRBV7-2 and TRBJ2-3; D may be TRBD2 (7 bases). Deletions cut 4 bases from V and 6 bases from J, with 17 bases between. The CDR3 loop spans 15 amino acids. Germline-derived CDR1 and CDR2 are SGHTA and FQGNSA. Full variable domain (outside the CDR3, taken from reference TRBV7-2 and TRBJ2-3): GAGVSQSPSNKVTEKGKDVELRCDPISGHTALYWYRQSLGQGLEFLIYFQGNSAPDKSGLPSDRFSAERTGGSVSTLTIQRTQQEDSAVYLCASSWRGGATDTQYFGPGTRLTVL.

The chain employs TRBV20-1 and TRBJ1-4; D is uncertain. Trimming pared 6 bases from V and 5 bases from J, leaving 13 bases between. The germline V gene encodes CDR1 DFQATT and CDR2 SNEGSKA (reference sequence). This CDR3 comprises 13 residues. CDR3 amino acids: CSAARGRNEKLFF. The CDR3 region has the DNA TGCAGTGCCGCCCGTGGACGAAATGAAAAACTGTTTTTT.

This clonotype appeared a few times. The J gene is TRBJ2-7, the V gene TRBV24-1; perhaps TRBD1 as D (5 bases). Germline lookup yields CDR1 KGHDR and CDR2 SFDVKD. The V end was cut by 4 bases, the J end by 2 bases, with 8 bases between. The CDR3 runs to 13 residues. In nucleotides, the CDR3 is TGTGCCACCAGTGACAGGGTGACCTACGAGCAGTACTTC. This codes for CATSDRVTYEQYF.